These T cell receptor beta chains were read from a single sample in a study of cytomegalovirus exposure and HLA in healthy donors. Only in-frame clones appear in the TCRdb table, and some are missing; sequencing was by immunoSEQ multiplex PCR. The sample holds about 97,000 clones; about 81% are singletons and the top ten take about 10%. The sample taken for sequencing was PBMCs. The receptor source for this set is a man aged 50 to 60 in good health and CMV-seronegative. Each CDR3 is given with its conserved first and last residue. Part of the rows lack a size; the others show once, few, many or a class for expanded clones.

clone_size v_call cdr3_aa
NA TRBV27 CASSSGDSSGNTIYF
NA TRBV28 CASLGGAARGYNSPLHF
NA TRBV6-4 CASHAGSLNQPQHF
NA TRBV7-8 CASSLLVAGTDTQYF
few TRBV7-2 CASSLERQDGYTF
NA TRBV28 CASRLRGSGPQYF
NA TRBV4-1 CASSSTSGGAYEQYF
NA TRBV11-2 CASSLGSQETQYF
NA TRBV13 CASSPPLAGGDEQFF
NA TRBV4-1 CASSQEQSWGRETQYF
few TRBV19 CASSINEGGTNVLTF
once TRBV10-3 CAISESIWGVNVAFF
NA TRBV4-2 CASSQDLWGEGKLFF
NA TRBV4-2 CASSQDRTGGTGELFF
NA TRBV27 CASSRQGGTGELFF
NA TRBV18 CASSPGAGAEAFF
NA TRBV5-4 CASSRTGELFF
NA TRBV5-1 CASSLAGRTNYGYTF
NA TRBV6-5 CASSYSPTGGDQPQHF
NA TRBV4-1 CASSQDRGGTGELFF
NA TRBV11-2 CASIRSGRGTGELFF
NA TRBV2 CASSGTSGYNEQFF
NA TRBV5-1 CASSLVFGQEETQYF
NA TRBV30 CAWGQPRTVTYGYTF
NA TRBV9 CASSVGPPGTGNTIYF
NA TRBV2 CASTLRRGAMNTEAFF
NA TRBV15 CATSRGGSGGAADTQYF
NA TRBV7-3 CASSLRGSSYNEQFF
NA TRBV5-1 CASSLTGEYGYTF
NA TRBV18 CASSPRGGKDAEAFF
NA TRBV5-4 CASSLVRQGPNTGELFF
NA TRBV4-1 CASSLGGGNQPQHF
NA TRBV29-1 CSEGAGSSYNEQFF
NA TRBV7-8 CASSLEAGGREQYF
NA TRBV2 CASNNLPGHGNYEQYF
NA TRBV27 CASSLGRFTEAFF
NA TRBV25-1 CASKRTGASTDTQYF